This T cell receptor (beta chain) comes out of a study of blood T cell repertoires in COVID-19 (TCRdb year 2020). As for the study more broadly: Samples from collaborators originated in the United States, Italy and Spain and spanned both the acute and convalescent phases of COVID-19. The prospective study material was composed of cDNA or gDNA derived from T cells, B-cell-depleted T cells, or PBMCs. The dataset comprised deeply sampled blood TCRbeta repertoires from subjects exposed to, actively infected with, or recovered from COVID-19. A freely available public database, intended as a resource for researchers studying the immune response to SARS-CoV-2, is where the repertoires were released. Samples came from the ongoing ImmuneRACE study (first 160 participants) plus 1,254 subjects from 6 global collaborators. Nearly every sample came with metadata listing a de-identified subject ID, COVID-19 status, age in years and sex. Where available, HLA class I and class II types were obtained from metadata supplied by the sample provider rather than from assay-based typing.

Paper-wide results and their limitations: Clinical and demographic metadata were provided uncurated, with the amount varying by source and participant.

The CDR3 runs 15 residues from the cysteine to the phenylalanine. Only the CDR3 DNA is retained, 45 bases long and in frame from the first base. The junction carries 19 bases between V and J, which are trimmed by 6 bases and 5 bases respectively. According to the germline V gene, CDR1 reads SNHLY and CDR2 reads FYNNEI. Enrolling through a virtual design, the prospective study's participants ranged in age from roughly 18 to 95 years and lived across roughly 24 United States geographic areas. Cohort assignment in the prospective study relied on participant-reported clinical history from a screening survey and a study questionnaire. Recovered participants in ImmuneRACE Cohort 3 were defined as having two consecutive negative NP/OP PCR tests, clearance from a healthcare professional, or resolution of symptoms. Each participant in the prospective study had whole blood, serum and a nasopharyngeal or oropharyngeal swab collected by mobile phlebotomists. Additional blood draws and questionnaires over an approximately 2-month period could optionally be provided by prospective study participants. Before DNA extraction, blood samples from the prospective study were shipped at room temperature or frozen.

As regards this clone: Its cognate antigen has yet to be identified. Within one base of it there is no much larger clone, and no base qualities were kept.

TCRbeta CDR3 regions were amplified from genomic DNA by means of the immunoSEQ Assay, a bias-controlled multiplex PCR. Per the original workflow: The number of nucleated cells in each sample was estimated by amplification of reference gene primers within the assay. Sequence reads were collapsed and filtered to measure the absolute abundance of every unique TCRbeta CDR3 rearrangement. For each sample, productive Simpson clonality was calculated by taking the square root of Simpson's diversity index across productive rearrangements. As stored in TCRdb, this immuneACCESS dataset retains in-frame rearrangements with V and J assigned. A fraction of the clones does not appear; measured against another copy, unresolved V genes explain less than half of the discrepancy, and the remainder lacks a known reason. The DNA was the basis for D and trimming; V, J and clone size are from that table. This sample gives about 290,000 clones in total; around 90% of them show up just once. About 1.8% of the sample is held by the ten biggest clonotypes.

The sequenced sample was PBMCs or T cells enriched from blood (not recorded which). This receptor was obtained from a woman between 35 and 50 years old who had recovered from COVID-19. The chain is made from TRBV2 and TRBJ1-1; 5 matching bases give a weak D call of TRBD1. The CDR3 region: CASSPPSAGQTEAFF. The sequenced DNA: TGTGCCAGCAGCCCACCCAGCGCGGGGCAGACTGAAGCTTTCTTT.